This TCR beta chain is from a study of control samples from healthy donors and cancer patients. The CDR3 sequence is 14 residues long. V was pared by 0 bases and J by 3 bases, with 7 bases between. The V gene's germline CDR1 is KGHDR and CDR2 SFDVKD. TCRdb's copy holds only in-frame clones and misses some; the assay was immunoSEQ multiplex PCR. The data contain about 130,000 clones, about 93% of them singletons. Specimen: PBMCs. The sequence came from a man aged 55 to 70 with colorectal cancer. The chain carries TRBV24-1 and TRBJ2-5, with a possible D match to TRBD1 (6 bases). CDR3 sequence: CATSDLGQKETQYF. DNA of the CDR3: TGTGCCACCAGTGATTTGGGACAGAAAGAGACCCAGTACTTC.